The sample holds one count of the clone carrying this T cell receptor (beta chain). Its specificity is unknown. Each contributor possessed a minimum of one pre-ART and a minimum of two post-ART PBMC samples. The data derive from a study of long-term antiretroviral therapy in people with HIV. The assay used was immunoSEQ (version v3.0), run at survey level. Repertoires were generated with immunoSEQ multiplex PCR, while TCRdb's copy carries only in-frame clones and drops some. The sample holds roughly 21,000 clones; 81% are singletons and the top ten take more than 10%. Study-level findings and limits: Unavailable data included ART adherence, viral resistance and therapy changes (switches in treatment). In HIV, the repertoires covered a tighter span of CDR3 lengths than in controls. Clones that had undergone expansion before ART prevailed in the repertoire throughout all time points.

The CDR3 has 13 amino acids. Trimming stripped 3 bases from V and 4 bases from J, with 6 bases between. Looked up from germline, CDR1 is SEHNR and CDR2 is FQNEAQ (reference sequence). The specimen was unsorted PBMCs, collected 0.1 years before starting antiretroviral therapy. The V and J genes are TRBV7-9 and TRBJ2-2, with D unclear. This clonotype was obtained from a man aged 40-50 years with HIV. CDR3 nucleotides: TGTGCCAGCAGCTTCACCACCACCGGGGAGCTGTTTTTT. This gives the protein CASSFTTTGELFF.